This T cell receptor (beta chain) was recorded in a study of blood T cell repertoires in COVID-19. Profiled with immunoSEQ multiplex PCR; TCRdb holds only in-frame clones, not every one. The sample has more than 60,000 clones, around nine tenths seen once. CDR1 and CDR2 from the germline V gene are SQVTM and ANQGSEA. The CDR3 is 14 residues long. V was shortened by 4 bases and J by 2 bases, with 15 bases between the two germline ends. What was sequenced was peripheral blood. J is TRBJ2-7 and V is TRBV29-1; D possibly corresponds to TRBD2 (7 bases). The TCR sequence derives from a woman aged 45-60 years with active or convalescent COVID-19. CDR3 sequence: CSVAGGTQPYEQYF. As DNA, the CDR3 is TGCAGCGTTGCCGGGGGGACACAGCCCTACGAGCAGTACTTC.